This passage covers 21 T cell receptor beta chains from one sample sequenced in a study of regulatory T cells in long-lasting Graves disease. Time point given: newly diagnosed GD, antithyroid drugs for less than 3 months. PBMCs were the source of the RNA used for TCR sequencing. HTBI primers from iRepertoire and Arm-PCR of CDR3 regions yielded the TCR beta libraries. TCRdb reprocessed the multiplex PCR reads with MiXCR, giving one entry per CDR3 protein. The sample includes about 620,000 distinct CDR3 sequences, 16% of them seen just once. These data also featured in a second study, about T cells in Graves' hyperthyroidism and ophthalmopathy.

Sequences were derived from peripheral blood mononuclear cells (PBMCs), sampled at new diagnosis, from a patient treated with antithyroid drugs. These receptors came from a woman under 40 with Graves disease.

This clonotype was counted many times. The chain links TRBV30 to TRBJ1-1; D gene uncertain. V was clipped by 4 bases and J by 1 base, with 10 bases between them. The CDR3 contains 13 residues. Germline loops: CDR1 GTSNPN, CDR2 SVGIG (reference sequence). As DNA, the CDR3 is TGTGCCTGGATTGGACGGTGGAACACTGAAGCTTTCTTT. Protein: CAWIGRWNTEAFF.

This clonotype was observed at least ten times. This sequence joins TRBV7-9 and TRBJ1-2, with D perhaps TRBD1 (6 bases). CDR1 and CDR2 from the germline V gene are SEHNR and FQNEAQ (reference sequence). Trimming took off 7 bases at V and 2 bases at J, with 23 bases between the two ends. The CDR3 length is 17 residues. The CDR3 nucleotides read TGTGCCAGCATCCAGGACAGCCTTTCTGGGTTAAACTATGGCTACACCTTC. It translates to CASIQDSLSGLNYGYTF.

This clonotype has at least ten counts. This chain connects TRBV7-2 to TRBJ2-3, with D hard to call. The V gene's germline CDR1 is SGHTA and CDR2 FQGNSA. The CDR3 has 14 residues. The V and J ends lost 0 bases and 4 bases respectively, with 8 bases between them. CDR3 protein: CASSLAFGADTQYF. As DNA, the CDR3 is TGTGCCAGCAGCTTAGCGTTTGGCGCAGATACGCAGTATTTT.

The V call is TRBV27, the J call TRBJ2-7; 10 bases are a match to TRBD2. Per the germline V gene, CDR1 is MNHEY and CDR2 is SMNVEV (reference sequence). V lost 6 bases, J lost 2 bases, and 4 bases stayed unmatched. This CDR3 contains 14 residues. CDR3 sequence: CASSLAGATYEQYF. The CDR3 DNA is TGTGCCAGCAGCCTAGCGGGGGCCACCTACGAGCAGTACTTC.

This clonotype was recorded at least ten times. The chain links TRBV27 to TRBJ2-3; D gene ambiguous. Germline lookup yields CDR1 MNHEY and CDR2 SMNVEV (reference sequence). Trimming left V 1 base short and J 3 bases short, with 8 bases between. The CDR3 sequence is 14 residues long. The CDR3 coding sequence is TGTGCCAGCAGTTTATGGACGGGTACAGATACGCAGTATTTT. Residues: CASSLWTGTDTQYF.

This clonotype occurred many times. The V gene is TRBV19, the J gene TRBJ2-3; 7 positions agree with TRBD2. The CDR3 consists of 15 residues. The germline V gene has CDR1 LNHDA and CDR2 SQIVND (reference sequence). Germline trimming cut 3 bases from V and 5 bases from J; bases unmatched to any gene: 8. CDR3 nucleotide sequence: TGTGCCAGTAGTATCGAGGGAGGGTATGGAGATACGCAGTATTTT. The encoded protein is CASSIEGGYGDTQYF.

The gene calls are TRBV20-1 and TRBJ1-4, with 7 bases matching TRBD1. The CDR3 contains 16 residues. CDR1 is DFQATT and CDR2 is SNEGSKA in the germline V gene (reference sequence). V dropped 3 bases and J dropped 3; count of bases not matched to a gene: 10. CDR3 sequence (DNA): TGCAGTGCTAGGCTCGCCCGGGACAGACCTAATGAAAAACTGTTTTTT. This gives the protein CSARLARDRPNEKLFF.

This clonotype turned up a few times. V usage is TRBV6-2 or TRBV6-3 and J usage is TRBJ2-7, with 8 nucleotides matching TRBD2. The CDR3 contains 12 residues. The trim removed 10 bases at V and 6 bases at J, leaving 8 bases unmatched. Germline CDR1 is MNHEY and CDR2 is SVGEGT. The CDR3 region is CATEREIAEQYF. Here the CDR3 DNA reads TGTGCCACTGAGCGGGAGATTGCCGAGCAGTACTTC.

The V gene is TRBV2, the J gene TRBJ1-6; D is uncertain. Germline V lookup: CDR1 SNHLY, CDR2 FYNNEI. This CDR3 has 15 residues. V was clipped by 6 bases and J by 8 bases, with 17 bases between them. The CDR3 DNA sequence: TGTGCCAGCAGGCAGGAAGACACGGTCGATTCACCCCTCCACTTT. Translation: CASRQEDTVDSPLHF.

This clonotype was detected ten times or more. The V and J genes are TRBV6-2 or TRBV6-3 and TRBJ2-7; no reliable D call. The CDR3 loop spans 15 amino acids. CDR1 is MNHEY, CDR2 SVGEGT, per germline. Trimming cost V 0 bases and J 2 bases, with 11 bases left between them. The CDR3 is CASSYSLTQTYEQYF. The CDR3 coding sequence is TGTGCCAGCAGTTACTCCTTGACCCAAACCTACGAGCAGTACTTC.

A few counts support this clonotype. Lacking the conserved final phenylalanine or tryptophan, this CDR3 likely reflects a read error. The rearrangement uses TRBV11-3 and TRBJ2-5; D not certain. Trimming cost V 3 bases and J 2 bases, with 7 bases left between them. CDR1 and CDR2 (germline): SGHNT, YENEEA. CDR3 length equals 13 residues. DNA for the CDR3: TGTGCCAGCAGCTTGGGCTTTCAAGAGACCCAGTACCTC. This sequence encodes CASSLGFQETQYL.

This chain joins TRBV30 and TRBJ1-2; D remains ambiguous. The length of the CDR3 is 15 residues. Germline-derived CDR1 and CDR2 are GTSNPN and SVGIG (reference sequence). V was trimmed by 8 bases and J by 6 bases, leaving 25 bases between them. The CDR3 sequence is CARRVGGRRLDGYTF. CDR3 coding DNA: TGTGCCCGAAGAGTGGGCGGTCGAAGACTGGATGGCTACACCTTC.

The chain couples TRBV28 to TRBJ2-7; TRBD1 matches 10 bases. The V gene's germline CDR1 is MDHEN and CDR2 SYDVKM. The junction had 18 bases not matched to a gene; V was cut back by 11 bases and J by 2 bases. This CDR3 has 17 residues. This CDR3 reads CAVPDRDRGLFPYEQYF. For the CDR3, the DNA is TGTGCCGTACCAGACCGGGACAGGGGCCTTTTTCCCTACGAGCAGTACTTC.

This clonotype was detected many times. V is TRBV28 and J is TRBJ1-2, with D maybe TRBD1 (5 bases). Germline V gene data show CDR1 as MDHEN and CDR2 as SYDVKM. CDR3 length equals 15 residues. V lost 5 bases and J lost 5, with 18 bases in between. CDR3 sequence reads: CASSPHTGPGYGYTF. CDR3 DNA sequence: TGTGCCAGCAGTCCTCATACCGGGCCAGGGTATGGCTACACCTTC.

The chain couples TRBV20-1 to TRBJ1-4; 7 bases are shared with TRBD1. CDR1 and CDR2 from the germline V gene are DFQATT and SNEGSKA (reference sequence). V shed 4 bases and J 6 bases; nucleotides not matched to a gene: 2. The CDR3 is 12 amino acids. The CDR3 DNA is TGCAGTGCTACCCAGGGGGATGAAAAACTGTTTTTT. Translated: CSATQGDEKLFF.

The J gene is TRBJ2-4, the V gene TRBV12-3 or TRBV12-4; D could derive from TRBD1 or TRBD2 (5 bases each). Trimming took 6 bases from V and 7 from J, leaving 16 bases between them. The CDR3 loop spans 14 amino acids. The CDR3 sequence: CASRLRDRGNIQYF. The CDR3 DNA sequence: TGTGCCAGCAGGCTCAGGGACCGGGGCAACATTCAGTACTTC.

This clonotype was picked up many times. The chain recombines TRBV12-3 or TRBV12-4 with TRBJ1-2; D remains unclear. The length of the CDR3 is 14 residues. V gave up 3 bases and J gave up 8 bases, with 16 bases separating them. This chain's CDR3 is CASSFFSSSSGYTF. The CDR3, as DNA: TGTGCCAGCAGTTTCTTCAGTTCCTCGAGCGGCTACACCTTC.

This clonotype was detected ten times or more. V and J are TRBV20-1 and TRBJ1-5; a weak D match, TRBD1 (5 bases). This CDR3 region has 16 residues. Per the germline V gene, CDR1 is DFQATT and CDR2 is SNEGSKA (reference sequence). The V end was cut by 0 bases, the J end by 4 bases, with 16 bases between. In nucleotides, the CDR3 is TGCAGTGCTAGAGAACCACAGGTTTCGAGGAATCAGCCCCAGCATTTT. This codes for CSAREPQVSRNQPQHF.

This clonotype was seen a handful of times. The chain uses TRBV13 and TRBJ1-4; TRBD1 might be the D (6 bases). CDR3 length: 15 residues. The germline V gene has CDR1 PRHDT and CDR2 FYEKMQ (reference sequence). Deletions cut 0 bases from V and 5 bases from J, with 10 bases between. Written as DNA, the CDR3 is TGTGCCAGCAGCTTAGGCCTTGGACAGAATGAAAAACTGTTTTTT. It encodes CASSLGLGQNEKLFF.

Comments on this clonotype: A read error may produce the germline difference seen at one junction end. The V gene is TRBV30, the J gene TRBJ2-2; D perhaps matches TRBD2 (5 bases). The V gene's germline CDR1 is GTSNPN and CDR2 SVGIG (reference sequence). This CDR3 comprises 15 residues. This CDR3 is CAWSAVGVVTEELFF. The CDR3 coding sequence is TGTGCCTGGAGTGCGGTGGGAGTCGTTACCGAGGAGCTGTTTTTT.

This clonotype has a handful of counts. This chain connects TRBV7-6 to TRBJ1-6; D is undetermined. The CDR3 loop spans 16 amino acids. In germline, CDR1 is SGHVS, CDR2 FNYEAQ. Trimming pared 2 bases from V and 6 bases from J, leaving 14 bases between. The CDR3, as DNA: TGTGCCAGCAGCTTACAAGCTGTGGGTGGTAATTCACCCCTCCACTTT. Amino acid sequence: CASSLQAVGGNSPLHF.